Here is one T cell receptor beta chain with its context. The antigen is unknown. Produced via immunoSEQ multiplex PCR; TCRdb's table is partial and in-frame only. The table includes 120,000 to 150,000 clones, around 89% detected once. The data were obtained in a study of T cell responses to AZD1222 COVID-19 vaccine. Turning to the study itself: The analysis combined second doses at about 4 or about 12 weeks. General study findings and limits: With dominance at 160-218 and 743-854, vaccine-associated CD4 TCRs spanned spike. Variant regions that are unmutated are reportedly the target of nearly half of spike-specific TCRs. Compared with day 0, the breadth and depth of the Spike-specific TCR repertoire rose significantly after two doses of AZD1222.

The receptor was derived from an adult in good health. Specimen: peripheral blood, collected on day 0 of AZD1222 vaccination.

In DNA form, the CDR3 reads TGTGCCAGCTCCGATAGGGGGGGCGAAAAACTGTTTTTT. Encoded protein: CASSDRGGEKLFF. The chain has TRBV18 and TRBJ1-4, with D perhaps matching TRBD1 (6 bases). CDR1 is KGHSH, CDR2 LQKENI, per germline. This CDR3 has 13 amino acids. V dropped 6 bases and J dropped 8 bases, with 13 bases sitting between them. The full variable domain, in which reference TRBV18 and TRBJ1-4 provide the parts outside the CDR3, is NAGVMQNPRHLVRRRGQEARLRCSPMKGHSHVYWYRQLPEEGLKFMVYLQKENIIDESGMPKERFSAEFPKEGPSILRIQQVVRGDSAAYFCASSDRGGEKLFFGSGTQLSVL.